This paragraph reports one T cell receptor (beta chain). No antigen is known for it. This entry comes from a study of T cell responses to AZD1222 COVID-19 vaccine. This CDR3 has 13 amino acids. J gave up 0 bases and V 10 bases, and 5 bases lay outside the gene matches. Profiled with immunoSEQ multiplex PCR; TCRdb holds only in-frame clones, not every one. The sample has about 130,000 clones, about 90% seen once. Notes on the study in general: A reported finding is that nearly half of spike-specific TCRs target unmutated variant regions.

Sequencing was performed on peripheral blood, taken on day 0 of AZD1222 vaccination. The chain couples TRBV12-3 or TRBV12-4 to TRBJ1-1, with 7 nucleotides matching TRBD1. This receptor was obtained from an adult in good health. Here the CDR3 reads CATSGQLNTEAFF. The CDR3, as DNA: TGTGCCACCTCGGGACAGTTGAACACTGAAGCTTTCTTT.